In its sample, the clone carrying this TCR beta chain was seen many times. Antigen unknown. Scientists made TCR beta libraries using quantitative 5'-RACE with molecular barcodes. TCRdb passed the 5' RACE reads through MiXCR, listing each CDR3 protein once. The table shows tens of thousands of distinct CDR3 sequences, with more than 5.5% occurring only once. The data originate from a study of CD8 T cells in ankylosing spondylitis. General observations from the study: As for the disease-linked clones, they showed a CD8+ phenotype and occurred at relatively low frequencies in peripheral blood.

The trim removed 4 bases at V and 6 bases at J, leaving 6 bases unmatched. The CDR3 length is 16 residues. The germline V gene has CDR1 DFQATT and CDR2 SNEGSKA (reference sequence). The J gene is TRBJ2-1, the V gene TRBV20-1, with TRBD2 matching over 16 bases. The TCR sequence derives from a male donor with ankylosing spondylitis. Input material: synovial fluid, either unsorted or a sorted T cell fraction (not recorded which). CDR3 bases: TGCAGTGCTATGGGACTAGCGGGAGGGCCCGGCAATGAGCAGTTCTTC. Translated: CSAMGLAGGPGNEQFF.